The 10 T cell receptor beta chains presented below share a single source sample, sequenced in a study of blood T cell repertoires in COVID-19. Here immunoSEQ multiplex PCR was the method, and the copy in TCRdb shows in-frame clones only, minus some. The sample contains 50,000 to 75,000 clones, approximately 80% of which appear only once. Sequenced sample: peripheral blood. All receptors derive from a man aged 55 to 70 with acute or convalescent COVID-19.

The CDR3 here is CASGESGNTIYF. The CDR3, as DNA: TGTGCCAGCGGGGAGTCTGGAAACACCATATATTTT. The chain joins TRBV2 to TRBJ1-3, with D uncertain. The CDR3 consists of 12 residues. V dropped 8 bases and J dropped 1 base, with 6 bases sitting between them. CDR1 is SNHLY, CDR2 FYNNEI, per germline.

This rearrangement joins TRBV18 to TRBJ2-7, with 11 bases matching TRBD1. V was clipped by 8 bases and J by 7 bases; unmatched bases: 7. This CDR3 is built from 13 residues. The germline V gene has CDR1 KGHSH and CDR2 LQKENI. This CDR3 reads CASADRGQEEQYF. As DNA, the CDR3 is TGTGCCAGCGCGGACAGGGGGCAAGAGGAGCAGTACTTC.

In nucleotides, the CDR3 is TGCAGTGCTAGTTGGGGAGGCGAGCAGTTCTTC. This sequence encodes CSASWGGEQFF. The chain uses TRBV20-1 and TRBJ2-1, with D perhaps matching TRBD2 (6 bases). Germline lookup yields CDR1 DFQATT and CDR2 SNEGSKA (reference sequence). V shed 3 bases and J shed 10 bases, with 10 bases lying between them. This CDR3 spans 11 amino acids.

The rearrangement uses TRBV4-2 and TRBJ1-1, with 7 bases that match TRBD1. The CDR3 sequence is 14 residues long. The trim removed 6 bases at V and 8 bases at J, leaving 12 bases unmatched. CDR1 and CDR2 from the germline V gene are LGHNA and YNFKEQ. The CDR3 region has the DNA TGTGCCAGCAGACCCAAAGACAGGGTCGCCGAAGCTTTCTTT. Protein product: CASRPKDRVAEAFF.

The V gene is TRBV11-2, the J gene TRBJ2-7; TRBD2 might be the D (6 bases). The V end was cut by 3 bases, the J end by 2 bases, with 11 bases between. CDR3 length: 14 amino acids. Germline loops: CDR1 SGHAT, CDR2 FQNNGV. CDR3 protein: CASSLIREAYEQYF. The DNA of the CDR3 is TGTGCCAGCAGCTTGATCAGGGAGGCCTACGAGCAGTACTTC.

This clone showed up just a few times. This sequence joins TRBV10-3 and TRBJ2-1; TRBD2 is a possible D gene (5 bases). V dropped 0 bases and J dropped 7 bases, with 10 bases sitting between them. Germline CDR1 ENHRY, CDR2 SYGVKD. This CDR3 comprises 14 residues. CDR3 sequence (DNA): TGTGCCATCAGTGAGTCGAGAGAGCGGAATGAGCAGTTCTTC. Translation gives CAISESRERNEQFF.

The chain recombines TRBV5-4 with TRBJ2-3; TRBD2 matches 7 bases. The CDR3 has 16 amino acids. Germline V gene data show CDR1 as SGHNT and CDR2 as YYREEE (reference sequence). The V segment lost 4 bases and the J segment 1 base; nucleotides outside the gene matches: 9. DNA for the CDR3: TGTGCCAGCAGCCCCTGGGGGGGTTCCGGCACAGATACGCAGTATTTT. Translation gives CASSPWGGSGTDTQYF.

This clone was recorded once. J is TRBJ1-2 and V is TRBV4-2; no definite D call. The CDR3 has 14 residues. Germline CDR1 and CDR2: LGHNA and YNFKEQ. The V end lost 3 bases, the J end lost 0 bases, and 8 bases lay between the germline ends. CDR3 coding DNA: TGTGCCAGCAGCCAGCCCGGTTCTAACTATGGCTACACCTTC. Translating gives CASSQPGSNYGYTF.

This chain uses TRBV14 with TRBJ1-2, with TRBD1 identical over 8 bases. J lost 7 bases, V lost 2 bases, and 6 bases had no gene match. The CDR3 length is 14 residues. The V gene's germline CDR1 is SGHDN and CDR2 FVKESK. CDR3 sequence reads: CASSQKQGASGYTF. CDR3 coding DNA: TGTGCCAGCAGCCAAAAGCAGGGGGCATCTGGCTACACCTTC.

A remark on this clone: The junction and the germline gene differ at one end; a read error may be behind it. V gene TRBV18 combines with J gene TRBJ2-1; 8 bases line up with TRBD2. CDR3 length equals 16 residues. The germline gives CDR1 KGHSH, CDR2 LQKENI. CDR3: CASSPPAGASHNEQFF. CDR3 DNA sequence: TGTGCCAGCTCACCACCAGCGGGGGCCTCCCACAATGAGCAGTTCTTC.